The entry below describes one TCR beta chain. Antigen specificity is unknown. The source of the sample is a study of T cell responses to AZD1222 COVID-19 vaccine. Study-wide findings and caveats: After two AZD1222 doses, spike-specific TCR breadth and depth rose versus day 0.

The V end lost 0 bases, the J end lost 10 bases, and 8 bases lay between the germline ends. This CDR3 comprises 13 residues. Germline V gene data show CDR1 as SGHRS and CDR2 as YFSETQ. Data came from immunoSEQ multiplex PCR; TCRdb stores just in-frame clones and leaves some out. There are 100,000 to 150,000 clones in the sample; 85% to 90% occur only once, and about 2.9% lies in the top ten. V usage is TRBV5-1 and J usage is TRBJ1-6; D is unclear. The sample in question was peripheral blood, obtained 28 days after the second AZD1222 dose. The clonotype originates from an adult who received the AZD1222 COVID-19 vaccine. CDR3 in amino acids: CASSLDPGSPLHF. CDR3 in DNA: TGCGCCAGCAGCTTGGATCCTGGCTCACCCCTCCACTTT.